This TCR beta chain is drawn from a study of T cell responses to AZD1222 COVID-19 vaccine (dated by TCRdb to the early 2020s). Notes on the research overall: TCR sequencing covered roughly 230 trial participants: 207 given two doses of AZD1222 and 26 given two doses of MenACWY control vaccine. Trial participants were enrolled by age into subgroups of 18-55, 56-69 and 70-plus years, and about 150, 27 and 61 TCR-sequenced participants, respectively, were included in these subgroups. The research as a whole found: No day 14 peak-response samples were available, so repertoires were characterized only after the peak T cell response. The 56-69-year group was small, and its depth increase did not reach significance, likely because of low power. Epitopes outside the regions mutated in the B.1.351 and B.1.1.7 variants were reportedly recognized by nearly half of the unique spike-specific TCRs. Participants were mostly white British and included more females than males, and it was suggested by the authors that clonal diversity may have been underestimated. After two AZD1222 doses, spike-specific TCR breadth and depth were significantly higher than at day 0 and than in MenACWY recipients. Vaccine-associated CD4 TCRs spanned the whole spike protein, with dominant responses in regions 160-218 and 743-854. Only a handful of AZD1222 recipients were SARS-CoV-2 seropositive at baseline, limiting conclusions about previously exposed vaccinees.

The germline V gene (reference sequence) supplies CDR1 LNHDA and CDR2 SQIVND. There are 14 amino acids in the CDR3, from cysteine to phenylalanine inclusive. Only the CDR3 DNA stays, 42 bases, in frame from base 1. V lost 6 bases and J lost 0 bases, and the count of bases not matched to a germline gene is 2. According to the study, the label for this sample's time point signals: sample from adult after SARS-CoV-2 infection, after symptom onset. Two convalescent COVID-19 patients, sampled after symptom onset from adults with prior SARS-CoV-2 infection, were also TCR-sequenced for comparison. A note on this clone: The specificity of this receptor is unknown. No qualities accompany the bases; no much larger clone lies one base away.

The CDR3 regions of human TCRbeta chains were analyzed by immunosequencing. In the original analysis: TCRs in the repertoires were compared against a reference library of SARS-CoV-2-specific TCRs that had been generated with the MIRA antigen-specificity platform. Breadth was defined as the fraction of unique TCRs that were SARS-CoV-2-associated, and depth was defined as the fraction of total T cells that were SARS-CoV-2-associated. Using the MIRA data, each spike-specific TCR was assigned both to the spike region to which the TCR was reactive and to a CD4 or CD8 class. Log10-transformed breadth and depth values were compared by one-way ANOVA with Sidak's multiple comparisons tests. TCRdb took this table from immuneACCESS and kept in-frame rearrangements with V and J called. Such tables lack part of the clones; where checked against another copy, unresolved V genes explain under half of the gap, and the rest is unexplained. That table furnishes V, J and clone size, whereas the DNA furnished D and trimming. This sample has 130,000 to 150,000 clones in its table, and approximately 93% of those were observed once. About 12% of the sample comes from the top ten.

The sample consisted of peripheral blood, taken after recovery from COVID-19. The chain is assembled from TRBV19 and TRBJ2-5; 9 middle bases align to TRBD2. The source is an adult who had recovered from COVID-19. Read as DNA, the sequence is TGTGCCAGTAGGCTAGCGGGGAACCAAGAGACCCAGTACTTC. This translates into CASRLAGNQETQYF.